One T cell receptor beta chain is described in this entry. The data are from a study of T cells in Graves' hyperthyroidism and ophthalmopathy. When ophthalmopathy did not progress within 18 months, Graves' hyperthyroidism was considered stable. Authors of the study amplified TCR beta CDR3 regions from RNA transcripts. RT-PCR in the first round (using the HTBI primer set) targeted the TCR CDR3. TCRdb re-called the multiplex PCR reads with MiXCR, one entry per CDR3 protein. The sample includes about 560,000 distinct CDR3 sequences, 15% to 20% of them seen just once. CDR1 is ENHRY and CDR2 is SYGVKD in the germline V gene. This CDR3 is built from 14 residues. V lost 4 bases, J lost 2 bases, and 10 bases lay in between.

V and J are TRBV10-3 and TRBJ2-3; no clear D. The sequencing input was blood. This sequence originates from a young woman with Graves' hyperthyroidism. The CDR3 bases are TGTGCCATCAGTGGAGGCGGAGACACAGATACGCAGTATTTT. It yields the protein CAISGGGDTDTQYF.